The clone carrying this T cell receptor beta chain was observed a single time. As yet, its antigen is unknown. Trimming took off 4 bases at V and 3 bases at J, with 13 bases between the two ends. The germline V gene has CDR1 LNHNV and CDR2 YYDKDF (reference sequence). This CDR3 has 14 amino acids. This entry belongs to a study of beta chain features in type 1 diabetes. Findings of the study overall: Overrepresentation of cells with high TCR expression could result from cDNA sequencing. Moderately but significantly shorter TCRB CDR3s were found in Type 1 diabetes patients in all four CD4+ subsets.

Investigators reverse transcribed all isolated RNA, so they sequenced expressed TCRB transcripts. Profiling relied on immunoSEQ multiplex PCR, and the TCRdb table lists in-frame clones only, not all of them. The sample holds 600,000 to 650,000 clones, 15% to 17% seen once. This TCR was recovered from a man aged 18 to 30 in good health. The sequenced material came from naive CD4+ T cells from blood. V usage is TRBV15 and J usage is TRBJ2-7, with D possibly TRBD2 on 6 matching bases. CDR3 in DNA: TGTGCCACCAGCACCACCGGGACTCTCTACGAGCAGTACTTC. It specifies CATSTTGTLYEQYF.